These T cell receptor beta chains were read from a single sample in a study of blood T cell repertoires in COVID-19. Clones were read by immunoSEQ multiplex PCR, and TCRdb kept only the in-frame ones, dropping some. This sample carries 200,000 to 250,000 clones, almost 90% of them seen once, and the ten largest clones take around 15%. Sequencing input: PBMCs or T cells enriched from blood (not recorded which). These receptors all stem from a man aged 30 to 45 who had been exposed to COVID-19. Each CDR3 is given with its conserved first and last residue. Each record gives: V gene, J gene, D gene, CDR3 protein, CDR3 DNA. A D gene is named only where the DNA matches it firmly.

v_call: TRBV5-5; j_call: TRBJ1-5; d_call: TRBD1; cdr3_aa: CASSLTGGQPQHF; cdr3_nt: TGTGCCAGCAGTTTGACAGGGGGCCAGCCCCAGCATTTT
v_call: TRBV5-1; j_call: TRBJ1-2; d_call: .; cdr3_aa: CASSLDSLNYGYTF; cdr3_nt: TGCGCCAGCAGCTTGGACAGCCTCAACTATGGCTACACCTTC
v_call: TRBV3-1/TRBV3-2; j_call: TRBJ2-7; d_call: .; cdr3_aa: CASSKVDVLDEQYF; cdr3_nt: TGTGCCAGCAGCAAAGTCGATGTGTTAGACGAGCAGTACTTC
v_call: TRBV4-1; j_call: TRBJ2-5; d_call: .; cdr3_aa: CASSQIRGETQYF; cdr3_nt: TGCGCCAGCAGCCAAATTCGCGGGGAGACCCAGTACTTC
v_call: TRBV19; j_call: TRBJ1-2; d_call: .; cdr3_aa: CASIGEPRGGYTF; cdr3_nt: TGTGCCAGTATTGGAGAACCACGCGGTGGCTACACCTTC
v_call: TRBV7-2; j_call: TRBJ2-5; d_call: TRBD2; cdr3_aa: CASSPRLAGAETQYF; cdr3_nt: TGTGCCAGCAGCCCGAGACTAGCGGGGGCAGAGACCCAGTACTTC
v_call: TRBV4-3; j_call: TRBJ1-1; d_call: .; cdr3_aa: CASSQSAADTEAFF; cdr3_nt: TGCGCCAGCAGCCAAAGCGCAGCAGACACTGAAGCTTTCTTT
v_call: TRBV30; j_call: TRBJ1-2; d_call: .; cdr3_aa: CAREFFYGYTF; cdr3_nt: TGTGCACGGGAGTTTTTCTATGGCTACACCTTC
v_call: TRBV7-9; j_call: TRBJ1-1; d_call: TRBD1; cdr3_aa: CASGTGGTEAFF; cdr3_nt: TGTGCCAGCGGAACAGGGGGCACTGAAGCTTTCTTT
v_call: TRBV5-1; j_call: TRBJ2-2; d_call: TRBD2; cdr3_aa: CASSLTSGGNTGELFF; cdr3_nt: TGCGCCAGCAGCCTGACTAGCGGGGGGAACACCGGGGAGCTGTTTTTT
v_call: TRBV2; j_call: TRBJ1-1; d_call: .; cdr3_aa: CASRRGRTEAFF; cdr3_nt: TGTGCCAGCAGAAGGGGAAGAACTGAAGCTTTCTTT
v_call: TRBV28; j_call: TRBJ2-2; d_call: TRBD2; cdr3_aa: CATTEGGRNTGELFF; cdr3_nt: TGTGCCACCACTGAGGGAGGGCGGAACACCGGGGAGCTGTTTTTT